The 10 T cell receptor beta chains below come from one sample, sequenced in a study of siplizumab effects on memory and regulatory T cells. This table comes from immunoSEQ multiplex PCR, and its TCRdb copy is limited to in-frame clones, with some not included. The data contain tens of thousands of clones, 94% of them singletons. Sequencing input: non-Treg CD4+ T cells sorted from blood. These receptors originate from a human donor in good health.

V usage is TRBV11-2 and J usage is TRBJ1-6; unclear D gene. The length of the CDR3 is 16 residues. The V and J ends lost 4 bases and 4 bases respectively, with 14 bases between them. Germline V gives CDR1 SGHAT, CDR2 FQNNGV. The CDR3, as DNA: TGTGCCAGCAGCTCCCGAAGCGGTGGTTATAATTCACCCCTCCACTTT. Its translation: CASSSRSGGYNSPLHF.

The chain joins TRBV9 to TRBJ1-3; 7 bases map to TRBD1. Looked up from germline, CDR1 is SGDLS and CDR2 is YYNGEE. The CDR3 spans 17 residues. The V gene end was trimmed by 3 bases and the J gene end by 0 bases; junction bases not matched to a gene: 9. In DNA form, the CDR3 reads TGTGCCAGCAGCGGAGTGGACAGGACCAACTCTGGAAACACCATATATTTT. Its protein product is CASSGVDRTNSGNTIYF.

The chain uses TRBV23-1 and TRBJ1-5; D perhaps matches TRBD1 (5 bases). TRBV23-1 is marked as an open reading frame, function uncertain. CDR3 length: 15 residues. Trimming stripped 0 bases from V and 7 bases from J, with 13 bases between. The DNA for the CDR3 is TGCGCCAGCAGTCAATCGCGGGACGGAATACAGCCCCAGCATTTT. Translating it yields CASSQSRDGIQPQHF.

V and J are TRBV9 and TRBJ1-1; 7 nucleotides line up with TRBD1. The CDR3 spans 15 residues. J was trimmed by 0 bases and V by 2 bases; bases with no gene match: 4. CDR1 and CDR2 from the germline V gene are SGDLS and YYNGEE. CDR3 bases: TGTGCCAGCAGCGTCTCGACAGGGATGAACACTGAAGCTTTCTTT. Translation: CASSVSTGMNTEAFF.

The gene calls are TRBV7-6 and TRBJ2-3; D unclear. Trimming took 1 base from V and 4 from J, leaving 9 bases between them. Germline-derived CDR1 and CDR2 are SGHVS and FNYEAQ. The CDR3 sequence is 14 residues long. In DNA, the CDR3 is TGTGCCAGCAGCTTAGTTACCGAATCAGATACGCAGTATTTT. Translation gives CASSLVTESDTQYF.

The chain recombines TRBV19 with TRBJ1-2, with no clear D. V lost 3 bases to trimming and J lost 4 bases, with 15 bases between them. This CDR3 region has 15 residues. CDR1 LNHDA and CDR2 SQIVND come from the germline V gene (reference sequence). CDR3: CASSIASSGIYGYTF. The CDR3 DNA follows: TGTGCCAGTAGTATTGCCAGCAGCGGAATCTATGGCTACACCTTC.

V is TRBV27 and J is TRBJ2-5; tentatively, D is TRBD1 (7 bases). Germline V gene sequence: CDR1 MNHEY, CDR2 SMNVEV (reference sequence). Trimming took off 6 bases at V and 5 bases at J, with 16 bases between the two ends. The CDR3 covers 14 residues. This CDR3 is CASRLQGTRETQYF. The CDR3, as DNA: TGTGCCAGCAGATTACAGGGGACTCGGGAGACCCAGTACTTC.

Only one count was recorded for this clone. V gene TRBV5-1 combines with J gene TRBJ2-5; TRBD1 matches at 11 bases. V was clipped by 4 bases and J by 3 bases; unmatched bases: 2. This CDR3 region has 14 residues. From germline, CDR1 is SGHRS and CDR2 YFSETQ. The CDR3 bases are TGCGCCAGCAGCCGGGACAGGGGGGAAGAGACCCAGTACTTC. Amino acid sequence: CASSRDRGEETQYF. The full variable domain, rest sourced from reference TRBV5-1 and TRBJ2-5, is KAGVTQTPRYLIKTRGQQVTLSCSPISGHRSVSWYQQTPGQGLQFLFEYFSETQRNKGNFPGRFSGRQFSNSRSEMNVSTLELGDSALYLCASSRDRGEETQYFGPGTRLLVL.

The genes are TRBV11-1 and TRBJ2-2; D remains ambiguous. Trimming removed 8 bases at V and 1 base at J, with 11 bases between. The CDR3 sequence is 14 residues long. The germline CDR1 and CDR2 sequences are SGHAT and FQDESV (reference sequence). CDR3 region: CASRASLNTGELFF. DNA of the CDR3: TGTGCCAGCCGTGCCTCCTTGAACACCGGGGAGCTGTTTTTT. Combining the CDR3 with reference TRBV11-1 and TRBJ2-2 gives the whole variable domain EAEVAQSPRYKITEKSQAVAFWCDPISGHATLYWYRQILGQGPELLVQFQDESVVDDSQLPKDRFSAERLKGVDSTLKIQPAELGDSAMYLCASRASLNTGELFFGEGSRLTVL.

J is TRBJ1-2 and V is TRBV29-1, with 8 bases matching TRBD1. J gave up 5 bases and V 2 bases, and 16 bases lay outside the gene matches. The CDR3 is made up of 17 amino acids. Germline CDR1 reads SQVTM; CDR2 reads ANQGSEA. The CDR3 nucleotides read TGCAGCGTTGAATTCATTAAGACAGGGGAGGGCCGATATGGCTACACCTTC. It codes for CSVEFIKTGEGRYGYTF.